These 28 T cell receptor beta chains originate from one sample sequenced in a study of T cells after yellow fever vaccination. TCRdb re-called the 5' RACE reads with MiXCR, one entry per CDR3 protein. The sample lists over 70,000 distinct CDR3 sequences; approximately 7.5% were seen once. This sample comprised CD8+ T cells sorted from PBMCs, obtained on the day of the yellow fever booster vaccination. These receptors were obtained from a young man who received the YFV17D yellow fever vaccine.

This clonotype was seen at least ten times. The rearrangement joins TRBV27 to TRBJ2-5; D unclear. Trimming stripped 5 bases from V and 1 base from J, with 5 bases between. The CDR3 is 12 residues long. Looked up from germline, CDR1 is MNHEY and CDR2 is SMNVEV (reference sequence). CDR3 nucleotide sequence: TGTGCCAGCAGTCCTATCCAAGAGACCCAGTACTTC. It translates to CASSPIQETQYF.

This clonotype was counted between two and nine times. V and J are TRBV7-9 and TRBJ2-1; 9 nucleotides match TRBD2. The CDR3 is made up of 15 amino acids. The germline V gene has CDR1 SEHNR and CDR2 FQNEAQ (reference sequence). V dropped 6 bases and J dropped 4; count of bases not matched to a gene: 7. The CDR3 sequence: CASRGSGSAYNEQFF. DNA of the CDR3: TGTGCCAGCAGGGGTAGCGGGAGCGCTTACAATGAGCAGTTCTTC.

The rearrangement joins TRBV4-3 to TRBJ2-2, with D possibly matching TRBD2 (5 bases). Trimming removed 4 bases from V and 1 base from J, with 13 bases in between. The CDR3 contains 16 residues. CDR1 LGHNA and CDR2 YSLEER come from the germline V gene. This chain's CDR3 is CASSLLTRGNTGELFF. Here the CDR3 DNA reads TGCGCCAGCAGCCTCCTAACTAGAGGGAACACCGGGGAGCTGTTTTTT.

This clonotype was detected ten times or more. The V gene is TRBV25-1, the J gene TRBJ2-1, with D hard to call. Germline-derived CDR1 and CDR2 are MGHDK and SYGVNS. The V and J ends lost 1 base and 12 bases respectively, with 7 bases between them. The CDR3 loop spans 11 amino acids. CDR3 nucleotides: TGTGCCAGCAGTGAATCCATCTGGCAGTTCTTC. Its translation: CASSESIWQFF.

This clonotype was counted only a few times. The chain uses TRBV18 and TRBJ2-3; 10 nucleotides line up with TRBD2. V was pared by 3 bases and J by 2 bases, with 11 bases of the junction left unmatched. This CDR3 contains 18 residues. Germline V CDR1 and CDR2: KGHSH, LQKENI. As DNA, the CDR3 is TGTGCCAGCTCACCTCCCCCAACTAGCGGGACGATCACAGATACGCAGTATTTT. Amino acid sequence: CASSPPPTSGTITDTQYF.

This clonotype showed up just a few times. The rearrangement uses TRBV27 and TRBJ2-1; unclear D gene. V lost 0 bases and J 7 bases, leaving 7 bases between the germline ends. This CDR3 is 13 amino acids long. Germline assignment: CDR1 MNHEY and CDR2 SMNVEV (reference sequence). The CDR3 here is CASSLSPLNEQFF. CDR3 in DNA: TGTGCCAGCAGTTTATCCCCTTTAAATGAGCAGTTCTTC.

This clonotype was seen many times. The V and J genes are TRBV6-5 and TRBJ2-7, with a weak D call TRBD1 (6 bases). The CDR3 runs to 11 residues. Germline CDR1 reads MNHEY; CDR2 reads SVGAGI. V was clipped by 5 bases and J by 6 bases, with 8 bases between them. The CDR3 DNA reads as TGTGCCAGCAGTACAGGGTTCGAGCAGTACTTC. Amino acids: CASSTGFEQYF.

The chain couples TRBV20-1 to TRBJ2-5; 10 bases are shared with TRBD2. V lost 6 bases and J lost 4; bases outside the gene matches: 11. Germline lookup yields CDR1 DFQATT and CDR2 SNEGSKA (reference sequence). This CDR3 has 15 amino acids. This CDR3 reads CSAARLAGVGETQYF. As DNA, the CDR3 is TGCAGTGCCGCGCGGCTAGCGGGAGTTGGAGAGACCCAGTACTTC.

This clonotype was observed a handful of times. The gene calls are TRBV5-1 and TRBJ1-1; possible D gene TRBD1, 5 bases. This CDR3 region has 15 residues. Trimming removed 4 bases from V and 4 bases from J, with 17 bases in between. CDR1 SGHRS and CDR2 YFSETQ come from the germline V gene. The CDR3 sequence: CASSTPGGISTEAFF. Written as DNA, the CDR3 is TGCGCCAGCAGCACCCCCGGGGGGATCAGCACTGAAGCTTTCTTT.

This clonotype was seen at least ten times. This chain links TRBV24-1 with TRBJ2-1; 7 bases agree with TRBD2. CDR1 is KGHDR and CDR2 is SFDVKD in the germline V gene. The CDR3 has 15 amino acids. V trimming: 5 bases; J trimming: 2 bases; junction bases outside the gene matches: 5. Written as DNA, the CDR3 is TGTGCCACCAGTGCTACTGGGACTACCTACAATGAGCAGTTCTTC. It specifies CATSATGTTYNEQFF.

This clonotype has more than one count but fewer than ten. The V gene is TRBV5-6, the J gene TRBJ2-7; 10 nucleotides line up with TRBD2. The CDR3 sequence is 15 residues long. Germline values: CDR1 SGHDT, CDR2 YYEEEE. J was trimmed by 7 bases and V by 5 bases; bases with no gene match: 12. The CDR3 here is CASSSTSGKGREQYF. DNA for the CDR3: TGTGCCAGCAGTTCAACTAGCGGGAAGGGTAGGGAGCAGTACTTC.

A few counts support this clonotype. The rearrangement links TRBV5-5 to TRBJ2-7; no reliable D call. Germline CDR1 reads SGHKS; CDR2 reads YYEKEE (reference sequence). Trimming removed 0 bases at V and 1 base at J, with 11 bases between. The length of the CDR3 is 15 residues. CDR3 coding DNA: TGTGCCAGCAGCTTGGTTCCAGGTCCTTCCTACGAGCAGTACTTC. Translated, it gives CASSLVPGPSYEQYF.

CDR3 in amino acids: CAISRSDRGPQETQYF. DNA of the CDR3: TGTGCCATCAGCCGATCGGACAGGGGGCCTCAAGAGACCCAGTACTTC. The chain couples TRBV10-3 to TRBJ2-5, with 11 bases that match TRBD1. The germline gives CDR1 ENHRY, CDR2 SYGVKD. The V gene end was trimmed by 6 bases and the J gene end by 2 bases; junction bases not matched to a gene: 8. This CDR3 region has 16 residues.

This clonotype has a handful of counts. The chain uses TRBV4-3 and TRBJ2-2, with D hard to call. Trimming pared 3 bases from V and 3 bases from J, leaving 5 bases between. Germline V CDR1 and CDR2: LGHNA, YSLEER. The CDR3 runs to 13 residues. CDR3 in amino acids: CASSHSDTGELFF. CDR3 coding DNA: TGCGCCAGCAGCCACTCGGACACCGGGGAGCTGTTTTTT.

This clonotype was picked up many times. The rearrangement uses TRBV19 and TRBJ2-7; D uncertain. The germline CDR1 and CDR2 sequences are LNHDA and SQIVND (reference sequence). Between the trimmed V and J ends, which lost 3 bases and 2 bases, there was a span of 8 bases. The CDR3 runs to 13 residues. The CDR3 sequence: CASSISDPYEQYF. The DNA of the CDR3 is TGTGCCAGTAGTATTTCCGACCCCTACGAGCAGTACTTC. Complete variable domain (other parts from reference TRBV19 and TRBJ2-7): DGGITQSPKYLFRKEGQNVTLSCEQNLNHDAMYWYRQDPGQGLRLIYYSQIVNDFQKGDIAEGYSVSREKKESFPLTVTSAQKNPTAFYLCASSISDPYEQYFGPGTRLTVT.

This clonotype showed up many times. V is TRBV12-3 or TRBV12-4 and J is TRBJ1-1, with a weak D call TRBD1 (6 bases). V lost 7 bases and J lost 8, with 14 bases in between. This CDR3 has 12 amino acids. This CDR3 reads CASNSEGVEAFF. In nucleotides, the CDR3 is TGTGCCAGCAACTCCGAGGGGGTCGAAGCTTTCTTT.

This clonotype was recorded a few times. The rearrangement links TRBV11-2 to TRBJ2-1; 7 positions match TRBD2. Germline values: CDR1 SGHAT, CDR2 FQNNGV. The ends lost 1 base at V and 8 bases at J; junction bases unmatched: 5. This CDR3 region has 14 residues. The CDR3 coding sequence is TGTGCCAGCAGCTTAGCGGGAGGAGGCTATGAGCAGTTCTTC. Residues: CASSLAGGGYEQFF.

The chain is built from TRBV12-2 and TRBJ1-2; the table's D call, TRBD1, has no DNA check behind it. TRBV12-2 is a pseudogene locus. This CDR3 has 16 amino acids. The CDR3 DNA sequence: TGTGCAAGTCGCTTTCCCCCGGGACAGGGGATCTATGGCTACACCTTC. As protein: CASRFPPGQGIYGYTF.

This clonotype was recorded a few times. The chain combines TRBV29-1 with TRBJ2-7; D gene unclear. V lost 4 bases to trimming and J lost 0 bases, with 10 bases between them. Germline V gene lookup returns CDR1 SQVTM and CDR2 ANQGSEA. The CDR3 sequence is 13 residues long. The CDR3 bases are TGCAGCGTTGCCCTACCGCCCTCCTACGAGCAGTACTTC. It is translated as CSVALPPSYEQYF.

In this sample, this clonotype is medium-sized (0.01 to 0.1%). V and J are TRBV2 and TRBJ2-7; D assignment may be TRBD1 or TRBD2 (6 bases each). With 6 bases removed from V and 2 bases from J, the gap between germline ends came to 17 bases. This CDR3 is built from 15 residues. Germline V CDR1 and CDR2: SNHLY, FYNNEI. CDR3 sequence: CASRSREPGAYEQYF. The CDR3 region has the DNA TGTGCCAGCAGATCCCGGGAGCCAGGGGCCTACGAGCAGTACTTC.

V and J are TRBV5-6 and TRBJ2-3; D unresolved. V lost 3 bases, J lost 1 base, and 9 bases lay in between. Germline assignment: CDR1 SGHDT and CDR2 YYEEEE. This CDR3 has 14 residues. The CDR3 reads CASSSTSRTDTQYF. The CDR3 bases are TGTGCCAGCAGCTCGACCTCTCGCACAGATACGCAGTATTTT.

In its sample, this clonotype was seen a few times. The chain uses TRBV20-1 and TRBJ1-1, with a weak D call TRBD1 (5 bases). CDR1 and CDR2 from the germline V gene are DFQATT and SNEGSKA (reference sequence). This CDR3 is 10 amino acids long. CDR3 sequence (DNA): TGCAGGGGGGGGAAAACTGAAGCTTTCTTT. It translates to CRGGKTEAFF.

This clonotype was detected ten times or more. V usage is TRBV7-8 and J usage is TRBJ2-4; tentatively, D is TRBD2 (5 bases). The germline V gene encodes CDR1 SGHVS and CDR2 FQNEAQ. This CDR3 comprises 15 residues. Trimming took off 5 bases at V and 9 bases at J, with 20 bases between the two ends. CDR3 protein: CASSPVEGLRIIQYF. The CDR3, as DNA: TGTGCCAGCAGCCCCGTCGAGGGTCTTAGGATCATTCAGTACTTC.

V is TRBV7-9 and J is TRBJ2-5; D uncertain. The germline CDR1 and CDR2 sequences are SEHNR and FQNEAQ (reference sequence). Trimming stripped 5 bases from V and 5 bases from J, with 12 bases between. The CDR3 contains 13 residues. The CDR3 DNA is TGTGCCAGCAGCGTCAGCCTCGAGGAGACCCAGTACTTC. Encoded protein: CASSVSLEETQYF.

This clonotype came up a few times. This chain connects TRBV9 to TRBJ2-2, with a possible D match to TRBD1 (6 bases). The length of the CDR3 is 15 residues. Trimming shortened V by 0 bases and J by 0 bases, and 6 bases separated the two germline ends. The germline CDR1 and CDR2 sequences are SGDLS and YYNGEE. The CDR3 nucleotides are TGTGCCAGCAGCGTAGGACAGGCGAACACCGGGGAGCTGTTTTTT. This translates into CASSVGQANTGELFF.

The chain carries TRBV15 and TRBJ1-6; TRBD1 is a possible D gene (5 bases). CDR1 and CDR2 from the germline V gene are LNHNV and YYDKDF (reference sequence). Deletions cut 5 bases from V and 9 bases from J, with 17 bases between. This CDR3 contains 15 residues. The CDR3 loop is CATSDSGFDSSPLHF. CDR3 nucleotide sequence: TGTGCCACCAGCGATTCAGGGTTCGATAGTTCACCCCTCCACTTT. Looking up the rest from reference TRBV15 and TRBJ1-6 gives the full variable domain: DAMVIQNPRYQVTQFGKPVTLSCSQTLNHNVMYWYQQKSSQAPKLLFHYYDKDFNNEADTPDNFQSRRPNTSFCFLDIRSPGLGDTAMYLCATSDSGFDSSPLHFGNGTRLTVT.

The CDR3 DNA reads TGTGCCAGCAGTCTAACAGGGTTGGGGTACGCTGATGAGCAGTTCTTC. Protein product: CASSLTGLGYADEQFF. V usage is TRBV27 and J usage is TRBJ2-1, with D possibly TRBD1 on 6 matching bases. The CDR3 extends over 16 amino acids. Trimming stripped 5 bases from V and 8 bases from J, with 22 bases between. In germline, CDR1 is MNHEY, CDR2 SMNVEV (reference sequence).

This clonotype occurred a few times. V and J are TRBV14 and TRBJ2-7, with 7 nucleotides matching TRBD2. In germline, CDR1 is SGHDN, CDR2 FVKESK. Germline trimming cut 5 bases from V and 5 bases from J; bases unmatched to any gene: 6. The CDR3 totals 13 residues. The CDR3 nucleotides are TGTGCCAGCAGCTCGGGAGGCGGGGACGAGCAGTACTTC. It encodes CASSSGGGDEQYF.